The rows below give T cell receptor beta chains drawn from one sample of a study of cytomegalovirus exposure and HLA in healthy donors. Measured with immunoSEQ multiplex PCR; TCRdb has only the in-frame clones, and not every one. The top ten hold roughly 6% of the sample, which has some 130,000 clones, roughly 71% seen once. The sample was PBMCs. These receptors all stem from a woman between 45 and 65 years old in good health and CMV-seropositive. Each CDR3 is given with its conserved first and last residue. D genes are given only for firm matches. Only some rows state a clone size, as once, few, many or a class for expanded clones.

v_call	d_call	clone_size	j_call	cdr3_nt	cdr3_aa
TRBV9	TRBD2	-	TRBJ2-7	TGTGCCAGCAGCGTTACTAGCGGGGCCTACTACGAGCAGTACTTC	CASSVTSGAYYEQYF
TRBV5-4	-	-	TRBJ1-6	TGTGCCAGCAGCTTGCCCGGGGGGGCTAATTCACCCCTCCACTTT	CASSLPGGANSPLHF
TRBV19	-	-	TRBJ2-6	TGTGCCAGTAGTATTCCGCGCACTGGGGCCAACGTCCTGACTTTC	CASSIPRTGANVLTF
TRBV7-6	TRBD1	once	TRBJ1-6	TGTGCCAGCAGCTTAAGCCCTACGGAGGGGGCGAATTCACCCCTCCACTTT	CASSLSPTEGANSPLHF
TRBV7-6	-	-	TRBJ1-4	TGTGCCAGCAGCTCCACGGGGGGGAGGGAAAAACTGTTTTTT	CASSSTGGREKLFF
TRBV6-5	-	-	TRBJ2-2	TGTGCCACTCGAACTGGACTCTTTAACACCGGGGAGCTGTTTTTT	CATRTGLFNTGELFF
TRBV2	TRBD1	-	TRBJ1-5	TGTGCCAGCAGTGGACAGGGTGCCCAGCATTTT	CASSGQGAQHF
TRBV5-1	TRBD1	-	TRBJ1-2	TGCGCCAGCAGTTACGGACAGGATCATGGCTACACCTTC	CASSYGQDHGYTF
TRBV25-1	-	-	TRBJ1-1	TGTGCCAGCAGTGAACCAGGAAGGACTGAAGCTTTCTTT	CASSEPGRTEAFF
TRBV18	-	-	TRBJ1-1	TGTGCCAGCTCTGTAAACCGGGGGGAAGCTTTCTTT	CASSVNRGEAFF
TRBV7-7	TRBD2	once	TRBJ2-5	TGTGCCAGCAGCTTAGGAGGGACTAGCGGGGAGACCCAGTACTTC	CASSLGGTSGETQYF
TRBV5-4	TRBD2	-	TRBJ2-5	TGTGCCAGCACCGGGACTAGCGGGGCTTGGGGCCAAGAGACCCAGTACTTC	CASTGTSGAWGQETQYF
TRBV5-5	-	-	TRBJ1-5	TGTGCCAGCACATTCCAAGGGGGTAGCAATCAGCCCCAGCATTTT	CASTFQGGSNQPQHF
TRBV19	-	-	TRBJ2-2	TGTGCCAGTAGTAGGGCCTTCGGCGGGGAGCTGTTTTTT	CASSRAFGGELFF
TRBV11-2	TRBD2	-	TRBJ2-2	TGTGCCAGCAGCGTCGACGTCGGCGCGGGGGTCACCGGGGAGCTGTTTTTT	CASSVDVGAGVTGELFF
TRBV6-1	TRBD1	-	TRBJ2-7	TGTGCCACTAGGGGGGGACAGGGGCAGTACGAGCAGTACTTC	CATRGGQGQYEQYF
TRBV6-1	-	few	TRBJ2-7	TGTGCCAGCAGTGGGACCGCTAGCAAGTCCTACGAGCAGTACTTC	CASSGTASKSYEQYF
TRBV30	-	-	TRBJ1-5	TGTGCCTGGAGTGTAGAAGGGGGTTGGGACGGCAATCAGCCCCAGCATTTT	CAWSVEGGWDGNQPQHF
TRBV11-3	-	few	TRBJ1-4	TGTGCCAGCAGCGCATGGGGAGGAGCAACTAATGAAAAACTGTTTTTT	CASSAWGGATNEKLFF
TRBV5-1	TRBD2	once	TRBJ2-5	TGCGCCAGCAGCTTGTTTGGCGGGGGGCCTCAAGAGACCCAGTACTTC	CASSLFGGGPQETQYF
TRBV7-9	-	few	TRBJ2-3	TGTGCCAGCAGCTTTAGTTCCCCCACAGATACGCAGTATTTT	CASSFSSPTDTQYF
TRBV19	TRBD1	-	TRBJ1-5	TGTGCAGTGGAGGGGGACAGGGGATATAGCAATCAGCCCCAGCATTTT	CAVEGDRGYSNQPQHF
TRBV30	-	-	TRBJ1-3	TGTGCCTGGGCGGACAGTGGAAACACCATATATTTT	CAWADSGNTIYF
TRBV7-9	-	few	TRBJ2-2	TGTTCCAGCAGTTATGGAGTGAACACCGGGGAGCTGTTTTTT	CSSSYGVNTGELFF
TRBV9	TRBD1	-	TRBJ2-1	TGTGCCAGCAGCGCCGGGACAGACTACAATGAGCAGTTCTTC	CASSAGTDYNEQFF
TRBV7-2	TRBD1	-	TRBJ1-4	TGTGCCAGCAACAATGAACCGGGACAGGGTTATGAAAAACTGTTTTTT	CASNNEPGQGYEKLFF
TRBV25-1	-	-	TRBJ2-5	TGTGCCAGCAAAGCCCAGGATCTAGAGACCCAGTACTTC	CASKAQDLETQYF